Listed here are 30 T cell receptor beta chains from one sample, sequenced in a study of T cell clones after liver transplantation. The method was immunoSEQ multiplex PCR; TCRdb's version includes in-frame clones alone and lacks a portion of them. The top ten hold over 2.5% of the sample, which has tens of thousands of clones, 70% to 90% seen once. Sample: CD4+ T cells from blood, taken at the 22-month timepoint. These receptor sequences come from a human patient who received a liver transplant. T cells may partly derive from the graft donor.

The J gene is TRBJ1-1, the V gene TRBV29-1; D is uncertain. The V end lost 4 bases, the J end lost 0 bases, and 6 bases lay between the germline ends. Germline CDR1 reads SQVTM; CDR2 reads ANQGSEA. CDR3 length equals 12 residues. The CDR3 spells CSVAGLNTEAFF. As DNA, the CDR3 is TGCAGCGTTGCCGGTCTGAACACTGAAGCTTTCTTT.

The table lists this clone with a count of one. The genes are TRBV28 and TRBJ1-5, with 8 positions matching TRBD1. Germline V gives CDR1 MDHEN, CDR2 SYDVKM. This CDR3 contains 15 residues. The V segment lost 2 bases and the J segment 7 bases; nucleotides outside the gene matches: 7. CDR3 nucleotide sequence: TGTGCCAGCAGTTTACGGACAGGGAATATACAGCCCCAGCATTTT. Protein sequence: CASSLRTGNIQPQHF.

The gene calls are TRBV5-1 and TRBJ1-1, with no clear D. The CDR3 runs to 15 residues. Germline V gives CDR1 SGHRS, CDR2 YFSETQ. Trimming took off 0 bases at V and 0 bases at J, with 9 bases between the two ends. CDR3: CASSLERSMNTEAFF. The DNA for the CDR3 is TGCGCCAGCAGCTTGGAGAGGAGCATGAACACTGAAGCTTTCTTT.

As regards this clone: A read error may account for a junction end that differs from germline. The V call is TRBV7-7, the J call TRBJ2-7; the D call may be TRBD1 or TRBD2 (5 bases each). Germline lookup yields CDR1 SSHAT and CDR2 FNYEAQ (reference sequence). The length of the CDR3 is 13 residues. The CDR3 DNA reads TGTGCTAGCAGCTTGGCAGGGAGCTACGAGCAGTACTTC. Translating it yields CASSLAGSYEQYF. Variable domain in full (rest from reference TRBV7-7 and TRBJ2-7): GAGVSQSPRYKVTKRGQDVTLRCDPISSHATLYWYQQALGQGPEFLTYFNYEAQPDKSGLPSDRFSAERPEGSISTLTIQRTEQRDSAMYRCASSLAGSYEQYFGPGTRLTVT.

This sequence joins TRBV2 and TRBJ1-1; 7 nucleotides align to TRBD1. Germline CDR1 SNHLY, CDR2 FYNNEI. The CDR3 sequence is 13 residues long. V lost 4 bases, J lost 5 bases, and 4 bases stayed unmatched. CDR3 protein: CASSGQGGTEAFF. The CDR3 DNA sequence: TGTGCCAGCAGTGGACAGGGAGGGACTGAAGCTTTCTTT.

The J gene is TRBJ2-7, the V gene TRBV5-1; perhaps TRBD1 as D (6 bases). With 5 bases removed from V and 0 bases from J, the gap between germline ends came to 15 bases. The CDR3 covers 15 residues. Germline CDR1 SGHRS, CDR2 YFSETQ. The CDR3 protein is CASRRQDSGSYEQYF. CDR3 bases: TGCGCCAGCAGACGGCAGGACAGTGGCTCCTACGAGCAGTACTTC.

The chain uses TRBV7-2 and TRBJ1-5; perhaps TRBD1 as D (6 bases). CDR1 SGHTA and CDR2 FQGNSA come from the germline V gene. V was shortened by 3 bases and J by 4 bases, with 16 bases between the two germline ends. This CDR3 has 16 amino acids. Here the CDR3 reads CASSLRAGEGNQPQHF. CDR3 DNA: TGTGCCAGCAGCTTGAGGGCAGGGGAGGGGAATCAGCCCCAGCATTTT.

This chain links TRBV7-3 with TRBJ2-2; D may match TRBD1 or TRBD2 (6 bases each). The CDR3 has 16 amino acids. Germline V gene data show CDR1 as SGHTA and CDR2 as FQGTGA. V lost 5 bases and J lost 2, with 15 bases in between. The CDR3 DNA follows: TGTGCCAGCAGCCCTGGGTGGGGGGCCAACACCGGGGAGCTGTTTTTT. Protein sequence: CASSPGWGANTGELFF. The complete variable domain, with remaining parts taken from reference TRBV7-3 and TRBJ2-2, reads GAGVSQTPSNKVTEKGKYVELRCDPISGHTALYWYRQSLGQGPEFLIYFQGTGAADDSGLPNDRFFAVRPEGSVSTLKIQRTERGDSAVYLCASSPGWGANTGELFFGEGSRLTVL.

Comments on this clone: Germline is not matched at one junction end, which may reflect a read error. This chain joins TRBV5-6 and TRBJ2-7, with 8 positions matching TRBD1. The CDR3 has 15 amino acids. Germline V gene lookup returns CDR1 SGHDT and CDR2 YYEEEE. The CDR3 loop reads CASSSNYSPGTGTFF. The CDR3 DNA reads TGTGCCAGCAGCTCCAACTATTCCCCCGGGACAGGCACCTTCTTC. The variable domain in full, completed from reference TRBV5-6 and TRBJ2-7, reads DAGVTQSPTHLIKTRGQQVTLRCSPKSGHDTVSWYQQALGQGPQFIFQYYEEEERQRGNFPDRFSGHQFPNYSSELNVNALLLGDSALYLCASSSNYSPGTGTFFGPGTRLTVT.

V usage is TRBV28 and J usage is TRBJ2-3, with 8 bases aligning to TRBD2. V shed 5 bases, J shed 2 bases, and the junction held 6 bases outside the gene matches. Germline values: CDR1 MDHEN, CDR2 SYDVKM. The CDR3 runs 15 residues. CDR3 sequence reads: CASSASSGYTDTQYF. The CDR3, as DNA: TGTGCCAGCAGTGCTTCTAGCGGGTACACAGATACGCAGTATTTT. The entire variable domain, with the rest obtained from reference TRBV28 and TRBJ2-3, is as follows: DVKVTQSSRYLVKRTGEKVFLECVQDMDHENMFWYRQDPGLGLRLIYFSYDVKMKEKGDIPEGYSVSREKKERFSLILESASTNQTSMYLCASSASSGYTDTQYFGPGTRLTVL.

The rearrangement joins TRBV5-8 to TRBJ2-3; 8 positions agree with TRBD2. CDR3 size: 14 residues. Germline CDR1 reads SGHTS; CDR2 reads YDEGEE. The V segment lost 2 bases and the J segment 3 bases; nucleotides outside the gene matches: 2. DNA of the CDR3: TGTGCCAGCAGCTTAGCGGGAGAAACAGATACGCAGTATTTT. This sequence encodes CASSLAGETDTQYF.

This chain joins TRBV18 and TRBJ2-3; D unclear. Germline CDR1 KGHSH, CDR2 LQKENI. Trimming removed 3 bases at V and 6 bases at J, with 10 bases between. This CDR3 region has 13 residues. CDR3 amino acids: CASSPRTADTQYF. CDR3 bases: TGTGCCAGCTCACCGAGGACCGCGGATACGCAGTATTTT.

The CDR3 here is CSVVGSQRQTQYF. CDR3 DNA: TGCAGCGTTGTTGGATCCCAGAGGCAAACCCAGTACTTC. V is TRBV29-1 and J is TRBJ2-5; D unresolved. Looked up from germline, CDR1 is SQVTM and CDR2 is ANQGSEA. The CDR3 extends over 13 amino acids. Trimming cost V 4 bases and J 8 bases, with 17 bases left between them.

This rearrangement joins TRBV19 to TRBJ2-3; D may correspond to TRBD1 or TRBD2 (6 bases each). This CDR3 has 16 residues. CDR1 is LNHDA, CDR2 SQIVND, per germline (reference sequence). V gave up 10 bases and J gave up 3 bases, with 23 bases separating them. CDR3 residues: CATKNPRGQSTDTQYF. For the CDR3, the DNA is TGTGCCACGAAGAACCCCCGGGGGCAGTCGACAGATACGCAGTATTTT.

The chain has TRBV5-8 and TRBJ2-5; 11 nucleotides agree with TRBD2. CDR1 and CDR2 (germline): SGHTS, YDEGEE. V lost 2 bases and J lost 4; bases outside the gene matches: 7. There are 16 residues in the CDR3. CDR3 sequence: CASSFELAGERETQYF. The CDR3 nucleotides are TGTGCCAGCAGCTTTGAACTAGCGGGGGAGAGAGAGACCCAGTACTTC.

V is TRBV7-3 and J is TRBJ1-1; D is uncertain. Looked up from germline, CDR1 is SGHTA and CDR2 is FQGTGA. Trimming cost V 8 bases and J 1 base, with 11 bases left between them. This CDR3 spans 13 amino acids. The CDR3 coding sequence is TGTGCCAGCGCCCTGGGTGGGAACACTGAAGCTTTCTTT. It translates to CASALGGNTEAFF.

The V call is TRBV14, the J call TRBJ2-7; D may correspond to TRBD1 or TRBD2 (5 bases each). Looked up from germline, CDR1 is SGHDN and CDR2 is FVKESK. This CDR3 has 16 residues. The V and J ends lost 4 bases and 4 bases respectively, with 20 bases between them. In DNA form, the CDR3 reads TGTGCCAGCAGCCTTAAACCGGGACCGCAATTTTACGAGCAGTACTTC. This encodes CASSLKPGPQFYEQYF.

This chain connects TRBV7-9 to TRBJ1-4; 9 bases are shared with TRBD1. The CDR3 runs 15 residues. The V segment lost 2 bases and the J segment 7 bases; nucleotides outside the gene matches: 5. The germline V gene encodes CDR1 SEHNR and CDR2 FQNEAQ (reference sequence). DNA for the CDR3: TGTGCCAGCAGCTTAATCGAGACAGGGGGTGAAAAACTGTTTTTT. As protein: CASSLIETGGEKLFF.

J is TRBJ1-2 and V is TRBV7-8; 8 bases are shared with TRBD1. The CDR3 consists of 16 residues. Trimming at V came to 6 bases and at J to 8 bases, leaving 17 bases not matched to a gene. The germline V gene has CDR1 SGHVS and CDR2 FQNEAQ. The CDR3 protein is CASSLNVAGGGKGYTF. The CDR3 DNA is TGTGCCAGCAGTCTTAATGTGGCAGGGGGCGGAAAAGGCTACACCTTC.

The chain links TRBV10-3 to TRBJ1-1, with TRBD1 identical over 12 bases. This CDR3 contains 16 residues. Germline values: CDR1 ENHRY, CDR2 SYGVKD. The V and J ends lost 8 bases and 3 bases, in that order; junction bases with no gene match: 10. The CDR3 here is CAIAEGTGGRHTEAFF. The CDR3 region has the DNA TGTGCCATCGCTGAAGGGACAGGGGGCAGACACACTGAAGCTTTCTTT.

This clone appeared once. Written as DNA, the CDR3 is TGTGCCAGTAGTACTGAGCGGGGGCTAAACATTCAGTACTTC. Its translation: CASSTERGLNIQYF. This chain uses TRBV19 with TRBJ2-4; 8 bases line up with TRBD2. CDR1 is LNHDA and CDR2 is SQIVND in the germline V gene (reference sequence). V was clipped by 4 bases and J by 6 bases; unmatched bases: 5. The length of the CDR3 is 14 residues. The variable domain in full, completed from reference TRBV19 and TRBJ2-4, reads DGGITQSPKYLFRKEGQNVTLSCEQNLNHDAMYWYRQDPGQGLRLIYYSQIVNDFQKGDIAEGYSVSREKKESFPLTVTSAQKNPTAFYLCASSTERGLNIQYFGAGTRLSVL.

This clone was seen once. The DNA of the CDR3 is TGCGCCAGCAGCATCACCACGCTCGGGGAGACCCAGTACTTC. Amino acids: CASSITTLGETQYF. The V and J genes are TRBV5-1 and TRBJ2-5; no clear D gene. The CDR3 spans 14 residues. The V gene lost 4 bases and the J gene lost 5 bases, with 15 bases spanning the gap. Germline values: CDR1 SGHRS, CDR2 YFSETQ.

The chain has TRBV11-2 and TRBJ2-1; the D is unclear. CDR1 is SGHAT and CDR2 is FQNNGV in the germline V gene. The CDR3 covers 15 residues. Trimming took off 10 bases at V and 10 bases at J, with 26 bases between the two ends. The CDR3 nucleotides read TGTGCCATCCGAGTCGGGTCAGTGGGATTTTCCGAGCAGTTCTTC. It is translated as CAIRVGSVGFSEQFF.

V is TRBV29-1 and J is TRBJ2-1; D remains ambiguous. Trimming removed 3 bases from V and 3 bases from J, with 6 bases in between. CDR3 length: 12 amino acids. The germline CDR1 and CDR2 sequences are SQVTM and ANQGSEA. The CDR3 is CSVERSYNEQFF. The CDR3 DNA reads as TGCAGCGTTGAGCGGAGCTACAATGAGCAGTTCTTC.

This rearrangement joins TRBV6-5 to TRBJ2-7; 8 bases map to TRBD2. With V trimmed by 1 base and J by 5 bases, 7 bases remained unmatched. This CDR3 region has 15 residues. Germline V gene data show CDR1 as MNHEY and CDR2 as SVGAGI. Here the CDR3 DNA reads TGTGCCAGCAGTTACTACGGGACTAGGGGCGACGAGCAGTACTTC. Translating gives CASSYYGTRGDEQYF.

The chain couples TRBV10-3 to TRBJ2-3; D uncertain. CDR1 ENHRY and CDR2 SYGVKD come from the germline V gene. CDR3 length: 15 amino acids. The V end was cut by 3 bases, the J end by 2 bases, with 12 bases between. The CDR3 bases are TGTGCCATCAGTGAAGGCCAGACCAACACAGATACGCAGTATTTT. Translated: CAISEGQTNTDTQYF.

The chain combines TRBV10-3 with TRBJ1-2; 9 bases are shared with TRBD1. Trimming took 4 bases from V and 4 from J; bases not matched to a gene: 4. Per germline, CDR1 ENHRY and CDR2 SYGVKD. The CDR3 contains 14 residues. CDR3 in DNA: TGTGCCATCAGTGCGGACAGGGGCGGCTATGGCTACACCTTC. It encodes CAISADRGGYGYTF.

The chain carries TRBV14 and TRBJ2-3, with a tentative D call TRBD1 (6 bases). The ends were cut back, 4 bases at V and 4 bases at J, with 9 bases in the middle. Germline lookup yields CDR1 SGHDN and CDR2 FVKESK. CDR3 size: 13 residues. CDR3 amino acids: CASSPQGSDTQYF. DNA of the CDR3: TGTGCCAGCAGCCCGCAGGGGTCAGATACGCAGTATTTT.

The chain combines TRBV5-1 with TRBJ2-3; tentative D call: TRBD2 (6 bases). The CDR3 has 14 residues. V was pared by 2 bases and J by 4 bases, with 11 bases between. The germline CDR1 and CDR2 sequences are SGHRS and YFSETQ. CDR3 sequence reads: CASSLIGGADTQYF. The CDR3 bases are TGCGCCAGCAGCTTAATCGGAGGGGCAGATACGCAGTATTTT.

The chain joins TRBV7-9 to TRBJ2-1; D is ambiguous. Germline assignment: CDR1 SEHNR and CDR2 FQNEAQ (reference sequence). Trimming took 1 base from V and 5 from J, leaving 9 bases between them. CDR3 length: 14 residues. The chain's CDR3 is CASSLVIRNNEQFF. The CDR3 region has the DNA TGTGCCAGCAGCTTAGTCATCAGAAACAATGAGCAGTTCTTC.